This T cell receptor (beta chain) was identified during a study of OX40 agonist ivuxolimab in advanced cancers. This clone is a singleton in its sample. Germline CDR1 and CDR2: LNHDA and SQIVND (reference sequence). V gave up 3 bases and J gave up 9 bases; unmatched junction bases: 4. There are 13 residues in the CDR3. The repertoire was sequenced with immunoSEQ multiplex PCR; TCRdb's copy has only in-frame clones and lacks some. The data hold tens of thousands of clones, with roughly 88% observed a single time. This TCR came from an adult with an advanced solid tumor such as melanoma, head and neck, liver or kidney cancer. The chain has TRBV19 and TRBJ2-1; TRBD2 aligns across 8 bases. The sample consisted of CD4+ or CD8+ T cells sorted from blood, taken in a trial of the OX40 agonist ivuxolimab. Here the CDR3 DNA reads TGTGCCAGTAGTATTCGGGAGGGAGGTGAGCAGTTCTTC. The encoded protein is CASSIREGGEQFF.